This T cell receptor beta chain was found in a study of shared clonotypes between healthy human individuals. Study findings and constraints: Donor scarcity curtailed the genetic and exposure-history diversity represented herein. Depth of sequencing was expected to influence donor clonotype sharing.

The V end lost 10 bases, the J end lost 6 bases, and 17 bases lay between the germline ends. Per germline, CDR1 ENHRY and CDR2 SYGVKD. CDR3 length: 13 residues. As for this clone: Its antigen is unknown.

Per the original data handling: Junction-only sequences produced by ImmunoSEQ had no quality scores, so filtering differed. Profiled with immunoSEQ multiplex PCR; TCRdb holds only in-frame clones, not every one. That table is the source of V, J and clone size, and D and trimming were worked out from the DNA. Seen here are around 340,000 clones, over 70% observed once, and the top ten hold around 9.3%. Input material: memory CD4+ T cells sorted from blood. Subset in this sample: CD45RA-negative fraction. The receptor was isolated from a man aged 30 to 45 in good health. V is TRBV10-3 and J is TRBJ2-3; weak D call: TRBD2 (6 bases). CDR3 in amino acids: CASKGLTDDTQYF. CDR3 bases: TGTGCCAGTAAGGGACTGACAGACGATACGCAGTATTTT.